Sequencing of this T cell receptor beta chain was carried out in a study of T cell repertoires in cytomegalovirus infection. V dropped 3 bases and J dropped 6; count of bases not matched to a gene: 9. CDR3 length: 15 amino acids. The V gene's germline CDR1 is ENHRY and CDR2 SYGVKD. In TCRdb, the reads were re-called with MiXCR into one record per CDR3 protein. The data contain roughly 990,000 distinct CDR3 sequences, around 31% of them singletons. Study-level findings and limits: Summed frequency of shared TCR beta families picked out CMV carriers who also had the relevant HLA. The ex vivo response was dominated by HLA-C-restricted CMV-specific TCR beta clonotypes.

Worth noting for this clonotype: Its antigen is unknown.

The gene calls are TRBV10-3 and TRBJ1-1; 8 bases align to TRBD1. The clonotype originates from a human donor in good health (CMV status not recorded). Some clones in this sample may be carry-over from other donors' samples. Here the sequenced sample was cultured CD8+ T cells from PBMCs, taken from culture after CMV antigen stimulation. CDR3 in DNA: TGTGCCATCAGTGATAACAGGGGGGAGAAACCTGAAGCTTTCTTT. Its translation is CAISDNRGEKPEAFF.